What follows are 13 T cell receptor beta chains derived from one specimen sequenced in a study of early T cells in non-severe SARS-CoV-2 infection. TCRdb reprocessed the 5' RACE reads via MiXCR and lists one record per CDR3 protein. The sample holds under 100,000 distinct CDR3 sequences, approximately 10% seen once. Sequenced sample: whole blood. These receptors were obtained from an adult who was a healthcare worker with PCR-confirmed SARS-CoV-2 infection or an uninfected control (not recorded which).

This chain connects TRBV6-6 to TRBJ2-7, with D possibly being TRBD2 (5 bases). Per germline, CDR1 MNHNY and CDR2 SVGAGI (reference sequence). The CDR3 runs 14 residues. V was cut by 7 bases and J by 5 bases, with 18 bases left in between. This CDR3 reads CASINTRSSHEQYF. For the CDR3, the DNA is TGTGCCAGCATTAATACTAGGTCCAGCCACGAGCAGTACTTC.

In the case of this clonotype: At one of its ends the junction is not consistent with the germline gene, which may arise from a read error. The chain links TRBV29-1 to TRBJ1-5; TRBD1 matches at 9 bases. This CDR3 region has 14 residues. Looked up from germline, CDR1 is SQVTM and CDR2 is ANQGSEA. In DNA form, the CDR3 reads TGCAGCGTGGGACAGGGAATGAGCACTCAGCCCCAGCATTTT. Protein: CSVGQGMSTQPQHF.

This clonotype was seen at least ten times. The V call is TRBV20-1, the J call TRBJ1-2; no clear D. From germline, CDR1 is DFQATT and CDR2 SNEGSKA (reference sequence). V was shortened by 1 base and J by 0 bases, with 12 bases between the two germline ends. The CDR3 length is 15 residues. The CDR3 DNA is TGCAGTGCTAGAGTAGCCGGAGGAGCTAACTATGGCTACACCTTC. Translated: CSARVAGGANYGYTF.

This clonotype was counted between two and nine times. The chain joins TRBV4-1 to TRBJ1-2, with unresolved D. The ends were cut back, 0 bases at V and 6 bases at J, with 5 bases in the middle. Germline CDR1 reads MGHRA; CDR2 reads YSYEKL. CDR3 length: 12 amino acids. The DNA of the CDR3 is TGCGCCAGCAGCCAAGATCCCGATGGCTACACCTTC. Protein product: CASSQDPDGYTF.

A few counts support this clonotype. The rearrangement uses TRBV7-3 and TRBJ2-2, with D possibly TRBD1 on 5 matching bases. The V gene lost 2 bases and the J gene lost 2 bases, with 15 bases spanning the gap. Germline lookup yields CDR1 SGHTA and CDR2 FQGTGA. The CDR3 runs 17 residues. The CDR3: CASSLDLDRGNTGELFF. CDR3 DNA sequence: TGTGCCAGCAGCTTAGACCTTGATAGGGGAAACACCGGGGAGCTGTTTTTT. Based on the CDR3 plus reference TRBV7-3 and TRBJ2-2, the full variable domain is GAGVSQTPSNKVTEKGKYVELRCDPISGHTALYWYRQSLGQGPEFLIYFQGTGAADDSGLPNDRFFAVRPEGSVSTLKIQRTERGDSAVYLCASSLDLDRGNTGELFFGEGSRLTVL.

This clonotype has at least ten counts. The chain uses TRBV4-1 and TRBJ2-3; no clear D. Germline-derived CDR1 and CDR2 are MGHRA and YSYEKL. Trimming removed 2 bases at V and 6 bases at J, with 12 bases between. This CDR3 spans 14 amino acids. The CDR3: CASSQITKRDTQYF. The CDR3 nucleotides read TGCGCCAGCAGCCAAATCACTAAGCGCGATACGCAGTATTTT.

The genes are TRBV29-1 and TRBJ2-1; D unclear. Germline CDR1 reads SQVTM; CDR2 reads ANQGSEA. The CDR3 covers 11 residues. Trimming cost V 2 bases and J 8 bases, with 7 bases left between them. CDR3 residues: CSVEHIYEQFF. In DNA form, the CDR3 reads TGCAGCGTTGAACATATCTATGAGCAGTTCTTC.

About this clonotype: A junction boundary mismatches the germline segment, possibly from a read error. The rearrangement uses TRBV11-2 and TRBJ1-2, with a possible D match to TRBD1 (6 bases). This CDR3 is built from 14 residues. Germline V lookup: CDR1 SGHAT, CDR2 FQNNGV. In DNA, the CDR3 is TGTGCCCGCAGCCAAGACAGGATGTCGAATGGCTACACCTTC. Its protein product is CARSQDRMSNGYTF.

This clonotype appeared a few times. The rearrangement uses TRBV20-1 and TRBJ2-1, with D unresolved. Germline CDR1 reads DFQATT; CDR2 reads SNEGSKA (reference sequence). CDR3 length: 16 residues. The V end lost 2 bases, the J end lost 0 bases, and 14 bases lay between the germline ends. CDR3 residues: CSARNRRALSYNEQFF. The CDR3, as DNA: TGCAGTGCTAGAAACCGCCGCGCGCTCTCCTACAATGAGCAGTTCTTC.

This clonotype was seen ten or more times. This chain joins TRBV12-3 or TRBV12-4 and TRBJ1-2, with 7 bases fitting TRBD1. V lost 5 bases, J lost 2 bases, and 11 bases stayed unmatched. The length of the CDR3 is 16 residues. CDR3 nucleotides: TGTGCCAGCAGTGGGGAGACAGGGCCGGGGAACTATGGCTACACCTTC. Residues: CASSGETGPGNYGYTF.

This clonotype was seen repeatedly, ten times or more. The rearrangement uses TRBV29-1 and TRBJ2-4, with D possibly being TRBD2 (6 bases). This CDR3 spans 14 amino acids. With 4 bases removed from V and 4 bases from J, the gap between germline ends came to 14 bases. CDR1 SQVTM and CDR2 ANQGSEA come from the germline V gene. In DNA, the CDR3 is TGCAGCGTTGTGGCCGGGGGTCAAAAAAACATTCAGTACTTC. Translated, it gives CSVVAGGQKNIQYF. Looking up the rest from reference TRBV29-1 and TRBJ2-4 gives the full variable domain: SAVISQKPSRDICQRGTSLTIQCQVDSQVTMMFWYRQQPGQSLTLIATANQGSEATYESGFVIDKFPISRPNLTFSTLTVSNMSPEDSSIYLCSVVAGGQKNIQYFGAGTRLSVL.

On this clonotype itself: A read error may be the cause here, since a much bigger clone is one base away. This chain connects TRBV28 to TRBJ1-1; D remains ambiguous. Germline CDR1 is MDHEN and CDR2 is SYDVKM. Deletions cut 3 bases from V and 0 bases from J, with 2 bases between. CDR3 length: 12 residues. In DNA, the CDR3 is TGTGCCAGCAGTTTTATGAACACTGAAGCTTTCTTT. Translated: CASSFMNTEAFF.

The chain carries TRBV4-1 and TRBJ1-4; D is unresolved. V was trimmed by 0 bases and J by 3 bases, leaving 11 bases between them. Germline-derived CDR1 and CDR2 are MGHRA and YSYEKL. The CDR3 runs to 16 residues. The CDR3 protein is CASSQELRGANEKLFF. The CDR3 nucleotides are TGCGCCAGCAGCCAAGAGCTACGGGGAGCTAATGAAAAACTGTTTTTT.